A single sample gave rise to the 18 T cell receptor beta chains below, sequenced in a study of T cell responses to AZD1222 COVID-19 vaccine. TCRdb's copy holds only in-frame clones and misses some; the assay was immunoSEQ multiplex PCR. The table lists 200,000 or so clones, 94% of them singletons, with roughly 9.2% in the top ten. The material sequenced was peripheral blood, taken on day 0 of AZD1222 vaccination. These receptor sequences come from an adult in good health.

This clone showed up just once. The chain couples TRBV9 to TRBJ2-5; the D call may be TRBD1 or TRBD2 (5 bases each). Germline values: CDR1 SGDLS, CDR2 YYNGEE. The CDR3 is made up of 14 amino acids. Trimming took 0 bases from V and 5 from J, leaving 11 bases between them. The CDR3 spells CASSVGGEGETQYF. CDR3 in DNA: TGTGCCAGCAGCGTAGGGGGTGAGGGGGAGACCCAGTACTTC.

The chain is built from TRBV29-1 and TRBJ1-5; D perhaps matches TRBD1 (5 bases). The germline CDR1 and CDR2 sequences are SQVTM and ANQGSEA. The CDR3 covers 13 residues. V lost 2 bases and J lost 7, with 12 bases in between. The DNA for the CDR3 is TGCAGCGTTGAAAGAGGGGAAGGGCAGCCCCAGCATTTT. Translated: CSVERGEGQPQHF.

The chain employs TRBV29-1 and TRBJ2-7, with D tentatively TRBD1 (6 bases). There are 11 residues in the CDR3. V gave up 4 bases and J gave up 6 bases, with 10 bases separating them. The germline V gene encodes CDR1 SQVTM and CDR2 ANQGSEA. The CDR3, as DNA: TGCAGCGTTGGGCAGGGGTCCGAGCAGTACTTC. As protein: CSVGQGSEQYF.

This chain links TRBV24-1 with TRBJ2-1, with 7 bases lining up with TRBD2. Per germline, CDR1 KGHDR and CDR2 SFDVKD. V lost 5 bases to trimming and J lost 13 bases; unmatched junction nucleotides: 7. This CDR3 comprises 12 residues. The CDR3, as DNA: TGTGCCACCAGTGTCCTTAGCGGGCCTCAGTTCTTC. Translation gives CATSVLSGPQFF.

The rearrangement joins TRBV24-1 to TRBJ1-2; D remains ambiguous. The germline V gene encodes CDR1 KGHDR and CDR2 SFDVKD. Trimming removed 2 bases from V and 6 bases from J, with 15 bases in between. There are 15 residues in the CDR3. The CDR3 spells CATSDSYGEKDGYTF. In DNA, the CDR3 is TGTGCCACCAGTGATTCTTATGGGGAGAAGGATGGCTACACCTTC.

The V call is TRBV15, the J call TRBJ1-5; D unresolved. Deletions cut 0 bases from V and 8 bases from J, with 5 bases between. Germline values: CDR1 LNHNV, CDR2 YYDKDF (reference sequence). The CDR3 runs 12 residues. CDR3 amino acids: CATSRDDEPQHF. For the CDR3, the DNA is TGTGCCACCAGCAGAGATGATGAGCCCCAGCATTTT.

The CDR3 loop reads CASSLSTGTHTEAFF. CDR3 DNA sequence: TGTGCCAGCAGTTTATCAACAGGGACCCACACTGAAGCTTTCTTT. The rearrangement joins TRBV27 to TRBJ1-1; D perhaps matches TRBD1 (6 bases). Germline V gene lookup returns CDR1 MNHEY and CDR2 SMNVEV (reference sequence). This CDR3 contains 15 residues. Trimming removed 0 bases at V and 3 bases at J, with 11 bases between.

The chain uses TRBV3-1 (or the pseudogene TRBV3-2) and TRBJ1-1; tentative D call: TRBD1 (5 bases). Looked up from germline, CDR1 is LGHDT and CDR2 is YNNKEL (reference sequence). Trimming cost V 4 bases and J 10 bases, with 19 bases left between them. CDR3 length equals 14 residues. The CDR3 protein is CASSRLTDPIGAFF. CDR3 DNA: TGTGCCAGCAGCCGCCTGACAGATCCGATAGGAGCTTTCTTT.

The rearrangement uses TRBV30 and TRBJ1-1; D uncertain. The germline gives CDR1 GTSNPN, CDR2 SVGIG (reference sequence). This CDR3 region has 10 residues. The ends were cut back, 1 base at V and 3 bases at J, with 0 bases in the middle. CDR3 in DNA: TGTGCCTGGAGTGACACTGAAGCTTTCTTT. Protein sequence: CAWSDTEAFF.

The rearrangement uses TRBV12-3 or TRBV12-4 and TRBJ2-7; D gene unclear. Trimming took 6 bases from V and 6 from J, leaving 12 bases between them. This CDR3 contains 12 residues. The CDR3 sequence is CASSLTSGEQYF. Written as DNA, the CDR3 is TGTGCCAGCAGCCTAACCTCGGGCGAGCAGTACTTC.

This chain connects TRBV19 to TRBJ1-4; D gene ambiguous. This CDR3 region has 16 residues. V lost 5 bases and J 5 bases, leaving 18 bases between the germline ends. The germline V gene has CDR1 LNHDA and CDR2 SQIVND (reference sequence). CDR3 nucleotide sequence: TGTGCCAGTAGTGCTCGAGGGTCGGGAATCAATGAAAAACTGTTTTTT. Its translation is CASSARGSGINEKLFF.

The chain combines TRBV7-2 with TRBJ2-2, with 14 bases aligning to TRBD2. The V segment lost 3 bases and the J segment 0 bases; nucleotides outside the gene matches: 3. The CDR3 loop spans 18 amino acids. The V gene's germline CDR1 is SGHTA and CDR2 FQGNSA. CDR3 nucleotides: TGTGCCAGCAGCTTCCCGGGACTAGCGGGGGCGAACACCGGGGAGCTGTTTTTT. It is translated as CASSFPGLAGANTGELFF.

This clone was detected once. This chain connects TRBV19 to TRBJ2-1; the D is unclear. The V gene's germline CDR1 is LNHDA and CDR2 SQIVND (reference sequence). The CDR3 sequence is 16 residues long. V was shortened by 7 bases and J by 0 bases, with 16 bases between the two germline ends. As DNA, the CDR3 is TGTGCCAGTACCTATTCCAGCGTTGCCTCCTACAATGAGCAGTTCTTC. Translating gives CASTYSSVASYNEQFF.

The V call is TRBV7-3, the J call TRBJ2-7; a weak D match, TRBD1 (7 bases). Trimming took 1 base from V and 5 from J, leaving 12 bases between them. The CDR3 covers 14 residues. The germline V gene encodes CDR1 SGHTA and CDR2 FQGTGA. The CDR3 region has the DNA TGTGCCAGCAGCTTAAGTGGAGGGGGCCACGAGCAGTACTTC. It specifies CASSLSGGGHEQYF.

J is TRBJ1-2 and V is TRBV6-5, with a tentative D call TRBD1 (5 bases). Germline V gene lookup returns CDR1 MNHEY and CDR2 SVGAGI. The CDR3 is 14 residues long. V was cut by 4 bases and J by 8 bases, with 17 bases left in between. CDR3 sequence: CASSSLPGTGGYTF. The CDR3 DNA reads as TGTGCCAGCAGTTCGCTTCCAGGGACCGGGGGCTACACCTTC.

Remarks on this clone: One end of the junction fails to match germline, which may point to a read error. The chain has TRBV19 and TRBJ1-1, with D possibly TRBD1 on 6 matching bases. The CDR3 runs 12 residues. Germline-derived CDR1 and CDR2 are LNHDA and SQIVND (reference sequence). The CDR3, as DNA: TGTGCCAGTAGTATAGGCACAGGGAAGGTTATTTTT. Translation: CASSIGTGKVIF.

This chain links TRBV9 with TRBJ2-1; 11 bases are a match to TRBD2. Trimming removed 0 bases from V and 11 bases from J; junction bases left unmatched: 13. Per the germline V gene, CDR1 is SGDLS and CDR2 is YYNGEE. The CDR3 runs to 17 residues. The CDR3 DNA follows: TGTGCCAGCAGCGTAGATCCACTAGCGGGAGCCCAGGGGAAGCAGTTCTTC. The encoded protein is CASSVDPLAGAQGKQFF.

The chain joins TRBV19 to TRBJ2-5, with TRBD1 identical over 7 bases. There are 15 residues in the CDR3. Germline CDR1 LNHDA, CDR2 SQIVND (reference sequence). V gave up 3 bases and J gave up 3 bases; unmatched junction bases: 7. The CDR3 DNA reads TGTGCCAGTAGTATCGCGGCCGGGACAGAAGAGACCCAGTACTTC. It translates to CASSIAAGTEETQYF.